The text below deals with one T cell receptor (beta chain). Via MiXCR, TCRdb re-called the RT-PCR reads, giving one row per CDR3 protein. The sample holds approximately 140,000 distinct CDR3 sequences, approximately 40% seen once. The CDR3 is 15 residues long. V dropped 2 bases and J dropped 2; count of bases not matched to a gene: 6. Germline CDR1 and CDR2: DFQATT and SNEGSKA (reference sequence). The data originate from a study of patients and donors after allogeneic stem cell transplantation. The sequence was obtained from a human donor who was either an allogeneic HSCT recipient or a stem cell or donor lymphocyte infusion donor (not recorded which). It is not recorded whose cells these are; they may come from a transplant donor. The chain employs TRBV20-1 and TRBJ2-1; 7 bases match TRBD1. Sequencing used blood, either unsorted or a sorted T cell fraction (not recorded which). The CDR3 region is CSARPDRDAYNEQFF. The CDR3 region has the DNA TGCAGTGCTAGACCCGACAGGGACGCCTACAATGAGCAGTTCTTC.